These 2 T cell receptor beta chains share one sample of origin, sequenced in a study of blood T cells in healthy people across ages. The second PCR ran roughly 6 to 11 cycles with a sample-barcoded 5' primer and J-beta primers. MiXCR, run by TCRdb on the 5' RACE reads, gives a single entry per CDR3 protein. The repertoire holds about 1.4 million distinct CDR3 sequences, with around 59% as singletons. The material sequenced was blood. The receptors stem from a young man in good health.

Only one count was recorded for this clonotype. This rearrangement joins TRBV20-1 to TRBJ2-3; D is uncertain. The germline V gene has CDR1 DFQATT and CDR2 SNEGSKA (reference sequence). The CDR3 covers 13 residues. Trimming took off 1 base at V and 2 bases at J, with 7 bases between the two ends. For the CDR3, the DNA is TGCAGTGCTAGAGGGGGAAACACAGATACGCAGTATTTT. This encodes CSARGGNTDTQYF.

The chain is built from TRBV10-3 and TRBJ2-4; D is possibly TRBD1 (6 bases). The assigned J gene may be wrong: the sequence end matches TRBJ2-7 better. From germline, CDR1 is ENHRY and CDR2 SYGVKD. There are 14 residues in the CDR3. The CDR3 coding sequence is TGTGCCATCAGTGAATCGGTAGGGGGTTACGAGCAGTACTTC. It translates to CAISESVGGYEQYF.